This T cell receptor (beta chain) was sequenced in a study of monozygotic twins with inflammatory bowel disease. With respect to this clonotype: As yet, its antigen is unknown.

Findings and caveats of the study: IBD patients had lower TCRbeta diversity (inverse Simpson) than healthy co-twins.

The input for each TCR library was around 4,000 ng of total RNA. Following a re-call of the 5' RACE reads, TCRdb has one entry per CDR3 protein and lacks DNA. The sample includes approximately 400,000 distinct CDR3 sequences. Sequenced sample: blood. The receptor comes from a human donor with ulcerative colitis or Crohn's disease, or a healthy co-twin of an affected twin (not recorded which).

The CDR3 loop is CASRRIGTLNYNEQFF. The chain combines TRBV28 with TRBJ2-1; the D call of TRBD2 rests on TCRdb alone, since no DNA is present to check it. The germline V gene encodes CDR1 MDHEN and CDR2 SYDVKM. CDR3 length: 16 residues.